These T cell receptor beta chains were read from a single sample in a study of early T cells in non-severe SARS-CoV-2 infection. One entry per CDR3 protein, called by TCRdb with MiXCR from the 5' RACE reads. The table shows just over 95,000 distinct CDR3 sequences, with approximately 9.9% occurring only once. The starting material was whole blood, obtained at baseline. These receptors were collected from an adult who was a healthcare worker with PCR-confirmed SARS-CoV-2 infection or an uninfected control (not recorded which). CDR3s include the opening cysteine and the closing phenylalanine or tryptophan. A D gene is named only where the DNA matches it firmly. Expanded clones are given a class, and other clones once, few, many or no size at all.

j_gene | d_gene | abundance | v_gene | CDR3nt | CDR3aa
TRBJ2-6 | NA | many | TRBV10-1 | TGCGCCAGCAGTGATACCAGCTCTGGGGCCAACGTCCTGACTTTC | CASSDTSSGANVLTF
TRBJ2-5 | TRBD2 | few | TRBV20-1 | TGCAGTGCCCTATCGGGGGGAGACCAAGAGACCCAGTACTTC | CSALSGGDQETQYF
TRBJ1-5 | TRBD1 | many | TRBV6-1 | TGTGCCAGCTTGTGGAATACAGGGGGCGCGAGCAATCAGCCCCAGCATTTT | CASLWNTGGASNQPQHF
TRBJ2-3 | TRBD2 | NA | TRBV5-1 | TGCGCCAGCAGCCTGGGACTAGCGGGAGTAGGGCACACAGATACGCAGTATTTT | CASSLGLAGVGHTDTQYF
TRBJ2-7 | TRBD1 | few | TRBV6-1 | TGTGCCAGCAGTTCGACAGGGATGGGCGAGCAGTACTTC | CASSSTGMGEQYF
TRBJ2-3 | NA | many | TRBV7-2 | TGTGCCAGCAGCTTAGTTTCAACGCCCGGCGGGAAAAGCACAGATACGCAGTATTTT | CASSLVSTPGGKSTDTQYF
TRBJ1-1 | NA | few | TRBV7-2 | TGTGCCAGCAGCTCCCCTGGCAGGGTTGAAGCTTTCTTT | CASSSPGRVEAFF
TRBJ1-1 | NA | few | TRBV4-2 | TGTGCCAGCAGCCAAAGAGGGCTGGACTTGAACACTGAAGCTTTCTTT | CASSQRGLDLNTEAFF
TRBJ2-6 | NA | few | TRBV12-3/TRBV12-4 | TGTGCCAGCAGTTTAGTGGGGGCTGGGGCCAACGTCCTGACTTTC | CASSLVGAGANVLTF
TRBJ1-1 | NA | once | TRBV5-1 | TGCGCCAGCAGCTCCCGGGACGCCACTGAAGCTTTCTTT | CASSSRDATEAFF
TRBJ2-5 | TRBD2 | many | TRBV6-2/TRBV6-3 | TGTGCCAGCAGTTACGCTAGGACTAGCGGGAGAGGCGAGACCCAGTACTTC | CASSYARTSGRGETQYF
TRBJ2-1 | TRBD2 | many | TRBV12-3/TRBV12-4 | TGTGCCAGCAGTTCCGATGGGGGGGGAAATTTGGTCAATGAGCAGTTCTTC | CASSSDGGGNLVNEQFF
TRBJ2-3 | TRBD1 | NA | TRBV19 | TGTGCCAGTAGTCAGACTCCAAGTGGGACAGCGATTGATACGCAGTATTTT | CASSQTPSGTAIDTQYF
TRBJ2-7 | NA | NA | TRBV6-1 | TGTGCCAGCAGTAACTTTTACGAGCAGTACTTC | CASSNFYEQYF
TRBJ1-6 | NA | NA | TRBV20-1 | TGCAGTGCTAGAGAAAACAGGGCAGAATCTTCACCCCTCCACTTT | CSARENRAESSPLHF
TRBJ1-6 | NA | few | TRBV16 | TGTGCCAGCAGCCAATCAGGCCAGGTGAATAATTCACCCCTCCACTTT | CASSQSGQVNNSPLHF
TRBJ2-3 | NA | NA | TRBV6-2/TRBV6-3 | TGTGCCAGCGCAAGTTACGGGAGCACAGATACGCAGTATTTT | CASASYGSTDTQYF
TRBJ2-7 | TRBD1 | few | TRBV7-2 | TGTGCCAGCAGCTTAAGGGGGCGCCAGTACTTC | CASSLRGRQYF
TRBJ2-3 | TRBD2 | few | TRBV7-9 | TGTGCCAGCAGTTCACTGCGCGGGTTTGCGGGAGGTGCAGATACGCAGTATTTT | CASSSLRGFAGGADTQYF
TRBJ2-5 | TRBD2 | many | TRBV10-3 | TGTGCCATCAGCCCTACCACCCTAGCGGGAGGGCGGTTAGAGACCCAGTACTTC | CAISPTTLAGGRLETQYF
TRBJ2-1 | NA | few | TRBV3-1 | TGTGCCAGCAGCCAAATGACTACCAATGAGCAGTTCTTC | CASSQMTTNEQFF
TRBJ2-1 | NA | few | TRBV9 | TGTGCCAGCAGCCTACAATCGGGACTCGGAGGGAATGAGCAGTTCTTC | CASSLQSGLGGNEQFF
TRBJ2-3 | NA | NA | TRBV19 | TGTGCCAGCGAGACACTAGATACGCAGTATTTT | CASETLDTQYF
TRBJ2-2 | NA | few | TRBV20-1 | TGCAGTGCTAGTTCCCTAGCAGAAAACACCGGGGAGCTGTTTTTT | CSASSLAENTGELFF
TRBJ2-1 | NA | few | TRBV15 | TGTGCCACCGTATCGGGGGCTGAGACCTACAATGAGCAGTTCTTC | CATVSGAETYNEQFF